This T cell receptor (beta chain) was identified during a study of somatic mutations in cytotoxic T cells in rheumatoid arthritis. Positive selection with magnetic beads achieved the isolation of CD4+ and CD8+ cells, followed by a flow cytometry check of purity. The CDR3 is made up of 12 amino acids. From germline, CDR1 is SEHNR and CDR2 FQNEAQ (reference sequence). J was trimmed by 10 bases and V by 4 bases; bases with no gene match: 6. Regarding the study as a whole: Within the rheumatoid arthritis patients, CD8+ clonality went up as age increased (Spearman r of about 0.52). The same was not true of the healthy controls. Neither rheumatoid arthritis patients nor age-matched healthy controls had significantly different CD8+ T-cell clonality from the other group. Exceedance of 20% of CD8+ cells by the largest CD8+ clone occurred in 8 of 65 patients.

This clone was counted between two and nine times. Its antigen is not known. The table came from immunoSEQ multiplex PCR; TCRdb's copy has only in-frame clones and leaves some out. Of fewer than 15,000 clones in the sample, around 70% are singletons; the top ten hold about 10%. The chain joins TRBV7-9 to TRBJ1-1; 7 nucleotides match TRBD1. Sequencing was performed on CD8+ T cells sorted from blood. This TCR was sampled from an adult with rheumatoid arthritis. CDR3 amino acids: CASSSGGWGAFF. The DNA for the CDR3 is TGTGCCAGCAGCTCAGGGGGGTGGGGAGCTTTCTTT. The whole variable domain, filled in from reference TRBV7-9 and TRBJ1-1, reads DTGVSQNPRHKITKRGQNVTFRCDPISEHNRLYWYRQTLGQGPEFLTYFQNEAQLEKSRLLSDRFSAERPKGSFSTLEIQRTEQGDSAMYLCASSSGGWGAFFGQGTRLTVV.